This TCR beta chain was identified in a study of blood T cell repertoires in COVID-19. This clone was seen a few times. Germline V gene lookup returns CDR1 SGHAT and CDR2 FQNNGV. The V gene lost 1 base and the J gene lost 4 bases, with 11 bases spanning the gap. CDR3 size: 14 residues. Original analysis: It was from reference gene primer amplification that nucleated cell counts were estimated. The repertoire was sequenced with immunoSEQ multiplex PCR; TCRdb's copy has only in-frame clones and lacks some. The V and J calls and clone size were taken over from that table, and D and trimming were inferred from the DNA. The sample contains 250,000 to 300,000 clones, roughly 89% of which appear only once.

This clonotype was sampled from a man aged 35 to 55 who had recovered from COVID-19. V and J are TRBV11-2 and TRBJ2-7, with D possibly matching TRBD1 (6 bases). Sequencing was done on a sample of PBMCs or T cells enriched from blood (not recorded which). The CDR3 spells CASSLVRGAYEQYF. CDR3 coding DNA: TGTGCCAGCAGCTTAGTCAGGGGAGCGTACGAGCAGTACTTC.